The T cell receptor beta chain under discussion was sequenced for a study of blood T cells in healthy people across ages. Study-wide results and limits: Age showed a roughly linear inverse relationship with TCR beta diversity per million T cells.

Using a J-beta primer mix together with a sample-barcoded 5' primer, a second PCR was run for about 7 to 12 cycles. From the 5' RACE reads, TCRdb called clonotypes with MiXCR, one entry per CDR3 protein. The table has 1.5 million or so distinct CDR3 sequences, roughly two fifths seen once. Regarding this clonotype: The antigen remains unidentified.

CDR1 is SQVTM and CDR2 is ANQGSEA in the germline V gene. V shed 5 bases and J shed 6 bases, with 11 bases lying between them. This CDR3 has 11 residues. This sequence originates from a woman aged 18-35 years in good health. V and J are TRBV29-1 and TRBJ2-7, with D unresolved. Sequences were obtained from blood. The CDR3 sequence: CSVSGPGEQYF. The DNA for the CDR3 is TGCAGCGTTTCCGGGCCAGGCGAGCAGTACTTC.